This is a list of T cell receptor beta chains from one sample in a study of T-cell memory formation after mild COVID-19. Each CDR3 protein is one row after TCRdb ran MiXCR on the 5' RACE reads. The sample consists of 150,000 to 200,000 distinct CDR3 sequences, around a tenth of them appearing once. The sample comprised PBMCs or a T cell subset sorted from them (not recorded which). The origin of the receptors is a man aged 18 to 29 who had mild COVID-19 (a few samples of this study predate the infection). Cell type and time point are not known. The CDR3 runs from the conserved cysteine through the conserved F or W. The D gene is left open where the match is weak. Part of the rows lack a size; the others show once, few, many or a class for expanded clones.

.	.	TRBV7-8	TRBJ2-1	CASSFRGASYNEQFF	TGTGCCAGCAGCTTTCGGGGGGCCTCCTACAATGAGCAGTTCTTC
.	TRBD1	TRBV12-5	TRBJ1-1	CASGLVRQGEDEAFF	TGTGCTAGTGGTTTGGTACGACAGGGGGAGGATGAAGCTTTCTTT
many	TRBD2	TRBV4-2	TRBJ2-1	CASSQDLGTSGGYNEQFF	TGTGCCAGCAGCCAAGATCTAGGGACTAGCGGGGGGTACAATGAGCAGTTCTTC
few	TRBD2	TRBV7-2	TRBJ2-7	CASSLTSGGDEQYF	TGTGCCAGCAGCCTAACTAGCGGGGGGGACGAGCAGTACTTC
.	.	TRBV7-2	TRBJ1-2	CASSRDKYNYGYTF	TGTGCCAGCAGCCGTGACAAATATAACTATGGCTACACCTTC
.	.	TRBV12-5	TRBJ2-3	CASGTTLSTDTQYF	TGTGCTAGTGGTACAACATTAAGCACAGATACGCAGTATTTT
few	TRBD2	TRBV5-1	TRBJ2-3	CASSSASGGDTQYF	TGCGCCAGCAGCTCGGCTAGCGGGGGAGATACGCAGTATTTT
few	.	TRBV3-1	TRBJ2-7	CASSQVNGEQYF	TGTGCCAGCAGCCAAGTCAATGGCGAGCAGTACTTC
few	.	TRBV7-8	TRBJ2-1	CASSPVGTLGNEQFF	TGTGCCAGCAGCCCGGTCGGGACGCTTGGCAATGAGCAGTTCTTC
.	TRBD1	TRBV4-1	TRBJ1-6	CASSLRTGYEYNSPLHF	TGCGCCAGCAGTCTGAGGACAGGGTATGAGTATAATTCACCCCTCCACTTT
.	.	TRBV6-5	TRBJ1-2	CASSYGGVNYGYTF	TGTGCCAGCAGTTATGGAGGGGTCAACTATGGCTACACCTTC
few	.	TRBV5-6	TRBJ2-3	CASSLEGLYTDTQYF	TGTGCCAGCAGCTTGGAGGGACTTTACACAGATACGCAGTATTTT
.	.	TRBV28	TRBJ1-2	CASSPGPYYGYTF	TGTGCCAGCAGTCCCGGGCCTTACTATGGCTACACCTTC
few	TRBD2	TRBV5-4	TRBJ2-2	CASSSGLAGSRGELFF	TGTGCCAGCAGCTCCGGACTAGCGGGGTCCCGCGGGGAGCTGTTTTTT
.	TRBD2	TRBV10-3	TRBJ2-7	CAISTGQRLAGGEEQYF	TGTGCCATCAGTACGGGACAGAGACTAGCGGGGGGCGAAGAGCAGTACTTC
few	.	TRBV7-2	TRBJ2-5	CASSLDPSFETQYF	TGTGCCAGCAGCTTAGACCCTAGCTTCGAGACCCAGTACTTC
.	.	TRBV29-1	TRBJ2-3	CSGGGGTQYF	TGCAGCGGAGGGGGTGGTACGCAGTATTTT
.	.	TRBV30	TRBJ1-4	CAWIPAWRANEKLFF	TGTGCCTGGATACCCGCCTGGCGAGCTAATGAAAAACTGTTTTTT
many	.	TRBV7-2	TRBJ2-3	CASSTKGHPDTQYF	TGTGCCAGCAGCACCAAAGGACATCCGGATACGCAGTATTTT
many	.	TRBV4-3	TRBJ1-6	CASSQAGGWSYNSPLHF	TGCGCCAGCAGCCAAGCGGGGGGGTGGTCCTATAATTCACCCCTCCACTTT
few	.	TRBV14	TRBJ1-1	CASSLQVGLEAFF	TGTGCCAGCAGCCTCCAGGTGGGGTTGGAAGCTTTCTTT
few	.	TRBV24-1	TRBJ1-2	CATSDGDQRRGYTF	TGTGCCACCAGTGATGGGGACCAGCGACGGGGCTACACCTTC
many	.	TRBV20-1	TRBJ1-5	CSARGAGNGNQPQHF	TGCAGTGCTAGAGGCGCTGGGAATGGCAATCAGCCCCAGCATTTT
many	.	TRBV12-3/TRBV12-4	TRBJ1-1	CASSPQQNTEAFF	TGTGCCAGCAGTCCCCAACAGAACACTGAAGCTTTCTTT
.	.	TRBV4-1	TRBJ1-2	CASSPRENYGYTF	TGCGCCAGCAGCCCACGGGAGAACTATGGCTACACCTTC
many	.	TRBV11-2	TRBJ2-7	CASSAAGTLRVEQYF	TGTGCCAGCAGCGCCGCCGGGACCCTCCGGGTCGAGCAGTACTTC
few	TRBD1	TRBV5-1	TRBJ1-6	CASSRDRRVEYSPLHF	TGCGCCAGCAGCAGGGACAGGCGCGTAGAGTATTCACCCCTCCACTTT
.	.	TRBV6-6	TRBJ2-2	CASSPASGWTGELFF	TGTGCCAGCAGTCCAGCATCGGGGTGGACCGGGGAGCTGTTTTTT
.	.	TRBV7-2	TRBJ2-7	CASSYSTASSYEQYF	TGTGCCAGCAGCTACTCGACAGCCAGCTCCTACGAGCAGTACTTC
few	TRBD1	TRBV7-9	TRBJ1-2	CASSLPQGAGGYTF	TGTGCCAGCAGCTTACCGCAGGGGGCAGGTGGCTACACCTTC
many	.	TRBV27	TRBJ1-2	CASSLGPQRYSGYTF	TGTGCCAGCAGTCTCGGGCCCCAGCGCTATTCTGGCTACACCTTC
.	.	TRBV7-3	TRBJ2-4	CASSLTGEETKNIQYF	TGTGCCAGCAGCTTAACAGGGGAGGAAACCAAAAACATTCAGTACTTC
few	TRBD1	TRBV7-2	TRBJ2-1	CASSLRGQGFSYNEQFF	TGTGCCAGCAGCCTACGGGGACAGGGCTTCTCCTACAATGAGCAGTTCTTC
.	.	TRBV12-3/TRBV12-4	TRBJ2-7	CASSTFYEQYF	TGTGCCAGCAGCACTTTCTACGAGCAGTACTTC
.	TRBD2	TRBV7-2	TRBJ2-2	CASSLASLRDYAGELFF	TGTGCCAGCAGCTTAGCCTCCCTCCGGGACTATGCCGGGGAGCTGTTTTTT
few	.	TRBV18	TRBJ1-1	CASSRGWAENTEAFF	TGTGCCAGCTCACGAGGGTGGGCAGAGAACACTGAAGCTTTCTTT
many	TRBD1	TRBV28	TRBJ1-2	CASSEGQNYGYTF	TGTGCCAGCAGTGAGGGACAGAACTATGGCTACACCTTC
many	.	TRBV5-1	TRBJ2-3	CASSLEGGPADTQYF	TGCGCCAGCAGCTTGGAAGGGGGGCCGGCAGATACGCAGTATTTT
.	.	TRBV5-1	TRBJ1-1	CASSWDGAMNTEAFF	TGCGCCAGCAGCTGGGACGGGGCAATGAACACTGAAGCTTTCTTT
.	.	TRBV5-4	TRBJ1-1	CASSFLPGANTEAFF	TGTGCCAGCAGCTTTCTACCGGGTGCGAACACTGAAGCTTTCTTT
.	TRBD2	TRBV20-1	TRBJ2-3	CSASLAGTDTQYF	TGCAGTGCTAGTTTAGCGGGGACAGATACGCAGTATTTT
.	TRBD1	TRBV3-1	TRBJ1-2	CASSHAGTGLNYGYTF	TGTGCCAGCAGCCACGCCGGGACAGGGCTTAACTATGGCTACACCTTC
few	.	TRBV7-9	TRBJ1-2	CASSLESRGYTF	TGTGCCAGCAGCTTAGAATCTCGAGGCTACACCTTC
.	TRBD2	TRBV6-5	TRBJ2-5	CASSLRAGGQETQYF	TGTGCCAGCAGCCTCCGGGCGGGGGGCCAGGAGACCCAGTACTTC
few	.	TRBV19	TRBJ2-3	CASSIEDSLLQYF	TGTGCCAGTAGTATAGAGGACTCCCTGTTGCAGTATTTT
few	TRBD1	TRBV18	TRBJ2-7	CASSQRPQGAFYEQYF	TGTGCCAGCTCGCAACGCCCGCAGGGGGCGTTTTACGAGCAGTACTTC
.	.	TRBV7-2	TRBJ2-3	CASKSGASTDTQYF	TGTGCCAGCAAATCCGGGGCTTCCACAGATACGCAGTATTTT
.	.	TRBV7-2	TRBJ2-5	CASTPNLPQETQYF	TGTGCCAGCACTCCGAACCTCCCGCAAGAGACCCAGTACTTC
few	TRBD2	TRBV20-1	TRBJ2-6	CSARLAGLTGANVLTF	TGCAGTGCCCGACTAGCGGGTTTAACTGGGGCCAACGTCCTGACTTTC
few	.	TRBV11-2	TRBJ1-1	CASSLFGGTAFF	TGTGCCAGCAGCTTATTCGGGGGAACGGCTTTCTTT
many	.	TRBV5-1	TRBJ2-1	CASSLMSGENEQFF	TGCGCCAGCAGCTTGATGTCAGGAGAAAATGAGCAGTTCTTC
.	TRBD1	TRBV5-1	TRBJ1-1	CASSLGTGTTEAFF	TGCGCCAGCAGCTTGGGGACAGGGACCACTGAAGCTTTCTTT
.	TRBD1	TRBV6-5	TRBJ1-4	CASSYWTGGGANEKLFF	TGTGCCAGCAGTTACTGGACAGGCGGAGGGGCCAATGAAAAACTGTTTTTT